The 3 T cell receptor beta chains below come from one sample, sequenced in a study of cytomegalovirus exposure and HLA in healthy donors. Here immunoSEQ multiplex PCR was the method, and the copy in TCRdb shows in-frame clones only, minus some. Among more than 90,000 clones listed, 86% were seen once. Specimen: PBMCs. The receptors here all came from a man younger than 35 in good health and CMV-seronegative.

V gene TRBV4-2 combines with J gene TRBJ1-1; TRBD1 is a possible D gene (6 bases). This CDR3 is built from 15 residues. Trimming pared 0 bases from V and 2 bases from J, leaving 10 bases between. CDR1 LGHNA and CDR2 YNFKEQ come from the germline V gene. For the CDR3, the DNA is TGTGCCAGCAGCCAAGAAACAGGGAGCAACACTGAAGCTTTCTTT. Translation: CASSQETGSNTEAFF.

The chain has TRBV9 and TRBJ2-5, with a possible D match to TRBD2 (6 bases). Trimming removed 4 bases at V and 1 base at J, with 8 bases between. CDR3 length equals 13 residues. Germline values: CDR1 SGDLS, CDR2 YYNGEE. CDR3 in amino acids: CASSRGGQETQYF. CDR3 nucleotide sequence: TGTGCCAGCAGCCGGGGAGGCCAAGAGACCCAGTACTTC.

This chain uses TRBV11-3 with TRBJ2-1; 8 bases are a match to TRBD2. J was trimmed by 6 bases and V by 5 bases; bases with no gene match: 12. The CDR3 contains 16 residues. CDR1 and CDR2 from the germline V gene are SGHNT and YENEEA. The CDR3 loop is CASSRTLSAGANEQFF. The DNA for the CDR3 is TGTGCCAGCAGCCGAACCCTTTCAGCGGGGGCCAATGAGCAGTTCTTC.